What follows are 9 T cell receptor beta chains derived from one specimen sequenced in a study of CD8 T cells in ankylosing spondylitis. TCRdb re-analysed the 5' RACE reads in MiXCR, keeping a single row per CDR3 protein. Among 270,000 or so distinct CDR3 sequences listed, approximately 20% were seen once. Sequencing was performed on blood, either unsorted or a sorted T cell fraction (not recorded which). These receptors came from a male donor with ankylosing spondylitis or in good health (not recorded which).

Many counts were recorded for this clonotype. The rearrangement joins TRBV28 to TRBJ1-1, with 7 bases aligning to TRBD1. Germline-derived CDR1 and CDR2 are MDHEN and SYDVKM. This CDR3 is 13 amino acids long. V lost 5 bases and J lost 8; bases outside the gene matches: 8. DNA of the CDR3: TGTGCCAGCAGTCTCATAGGGACAGTCGAAGCTTTCTTT. Its translation is CASSLIGTVEAFF.

The chain employs TRBV12-3 or TRBV12-4 and TRBJ2-7; no clear D. V lost 2 bases to trimming and J lost 5 bases, with 10 bases between them. This CDR3 region has 13 residues. In DNA, the CDR3 is TGTGCCAGCAGTTTATTCCGTCTCCACGAGCAGTACTTC. Translation gives CASSLFRLHEQYF.

The chain links TRBV25-1 to TRBJ2-3; 9 bases match TRBD2. The CDR3 spans 16 residues. Per the germline V gene, CDR1 is MGHDK and CDR2 is SYGVNS. The trim removed 4 bases at V and 3 bases at J, leaving 8 bases unmatched. This CDR3 is CASSGLSSGTTDTQYF. In nucleotides, the CDR3 is TGTGCCAGCAGTGGACTTTCTAGCGGGACAACAGATACGCAGTATTTT.

This clonotype was counted a few times. This chain joins TRBV9 and TRBJ2-2, with 10 bases lining up with TRBD2. Germline values: CDR1 SGDLS, CDR2 YYNGEE. This CDR3 comprises 16 residues. Trimming at V came to 1 base and at J to 4 bases, leaving 4 bases not matched to a gene. In nucleotides, the CDR3 is TGTGCCAGCAGCGTATCCAGCGGGAGGGTCACCGGGGAGCTGTTTTTT. Residues: CASSVSSGRVTGELFF.

Only one count was recorded for this clonotype. This chain uses TRBV28 with TRBJ1-5, with 8 bases matching TRBD1. The CDR3 has 15 amino acids. J lost 5 bases, V lost 2 bases, and 5 bases had no gene match. Per germline, CDR1 MDHEN and CDR2 SYDVKM. DNA for the CDR3: TGTGCCAGCAGTTTACTGGGACAGGTCCATCAGCCCCAGCATTTT. It codes for CASSLLGQVHQPQHF.

This clonotype came up a few times. The V call is TRBV28, the J call TRBJ2-1; D remains ambiguous. Germline CDR1 reads MDHEN; CDR2 reads SYDVKM. Trimming shortened V by 1 base and J by 4 bases, and 5 bases separated the two germline ends. The CDR3 contains 13 residues. The DNA of the CDR3 is TGTGCCAGCAGTTTATCACAGTACAATGAGCAGTTCTTC. Amino acid sequence: CASSLSQYNEQFF.

This clonotype turned up a few times. The DNA of the CDR3 is TGTGCCAGCAGCCCAGGGCTTGAGAAGGAAAAACTGTTTTTT. The encoded protein is CASSPGLEKEKLFF. The chain is built from TRBV12-3 or TRBV12-4 and TRBJ1-4; maybe TRBD1 (5 bases). The CDR3 length is 14 residues. V dropped 6 bases and J dropped 8 bases, with 16 bases sitting between them.

The V and J genes are TRBV10-2 and TRBJ1-5; D is ambiguous. V lost 3 bases, J lost 5 bases, and 8 bases lay in between. Germline values: CDR1 WSHSY, CDR2 SAAADI. The CDR3 runs to 13 residues. The CDR3 bases are TGCGCCAGCAGTGACCGCAGAGATCAGCCCCAGCATTTT. Its translation is CASSDRRDQPQHF.

The chain links TRBV29-1 to TRBJ1-2; TRBD1 is a possible D gene (6 bases). The length of the CDR3 is 12 residues. Trimming left V 5 bases short and J 4 bases short, with 11 bases between. The germline gives CDR1 SQVTM, CDR2 ANQGSEA. Here the CDR3 DNA reads TGCAGCGTTATTACAGGGTTCTATGGCTACACCTTC. Translated: CSVITGFYGYTF.